This TCR beta chain is drawn from a study of T cell responses to AZD1222 COVID-19 vaccine. The study's findings and limits: Donors in the cohort were predominantly white British and more often female, and clonal diversity was possibly underestimated. Nearly half of spike-specific TCRs reportedly go after variant regions that carry no mutations.

A remark on this clone: What it binds is unknown.

With 7 bases clipped from V and 3 bases from J, the junction kept 5 bases outside the gene matches. Per germline, CDR1 SNHLY and CDR2 FYNNEI. CDR3 length equals 14 residues. This table comes from immunoSEQ multiplex PCR, and its TCRdb copy is limited to in-frame clones, with some not included. This table holds over 140,000 clones, 80% to 95% found once. Analysis merged second doses at about 4 or about 12 weeks. The source of this sequence is an adult who received the AZD1222 COVID-19 vaccine. J is TRBJ2-3 and V is TRBV2, with 9 bases aligning to TRBD1. Sequenced material: peripheral blood, taken 28 days after the second AZD1222 dose. In nucleotides, the CDR3 is TGTGCCAGCATCGACAGGGGGGGAACAGATACGCAGTATTTT. As protein: CASIDRGGTDTQYF. Full variable domain (missing parts from reference TRBV2 and TRBJ2-3): EPEVTQTPSHQVTQMGQEVILRCVPISNHLYFYWYRQILGQKVEFLVSFYNNEISEKSEIFDDQFSVERPDGSNFTLKIRSTKLEDSAMYFCASIDRGGTDTQYFGPGTRLTVL.